This is a list of T cell receptor beta chains from one sample in a study of T cell responses to AZD1222 COVID-19 vaccine. Repertoires were generated with immunoSEQ multiplex PCR, while TCRdb's copy carries only in-frame clones and drops some. This sample has over 100,000 clones, with around nine tenths found just once. This specimen was peripheral blood, taken on day 0 of AZD1222 vaccination. These receptors all stem from an adult in good health. Both conserved end residues are part of each CDR3. A D gene is named only where the DNA matches it firmly. The size field is filled for only some rows; it gives once, few, many or a size class.

j_gene | v_gene | d_gene | abundance | CDR3nt | CDR3aa
TRBJ1-2 | TRBV10-3 | TRBD1 | few | TGTGCCATCAGTGCCGAGGACAGGGGAAGTCGGGGCTACACCTTC | CAISAEDRGSRGYTF
TRBJ1-2 | TRBV9 | TRBD1 | - | TGTGCCAGCAGCGCCGGGAGGGGGCCGACAAACTATGGCTACACCTTC | CASSAGRGPTNYGYTF
TRBJ1-4 | TRBV3-1/TRBV3-2 | - | - | TGTGCCAGCAGCCAAGAGCGAACAGGGTCCAGAAATGAAAAACTGTTTTTT | CASSQERTGSRNEKLFF
TRBJ1-5 | TRBV2 | TRBD1 | - | TGTGCCAGCAACCATTCGGGACAGGGGGACTATAGCAATCAGCCCCAGCATTTT | CASNHSGQGDYSNQPQHF
TRBJ2-2 | TRBV9 | - | few | TGTGCCAGCAGCGTAGCGCACAGGGTTCGCACCGGGGAGCTGTTTTTT | CASSVAHRVRTGELFF
TRBJ2-7 | TRBV9 | - | once | TGTGCCAGCAGCGTAGGGGCGGGACAGCTGACCTACGAGCAGTACTTC | CASSVGAGQLTYEQYF
TRBJ2-2 | TRBV5-6 | TRBD1 | - | TGTGCCAGCAGCCTGCTCCTGGGACAGCGAGTCCGTACCGGGGAGCTGTTTTTT | CASSLLLGQRVRTGELFF
TRBJ1-5 | TRBV27 | TRBD1 | few | TGTGCCAGCAGCCAGGGGGCTCGCAATCAGCCCCAGCATTTT | CASSQGARNQPQHF
TRBJ2-1 | TRBV11-3 | TRBD2 | - | TGTGCCAGCAGCGTAGGGCCTAGCGGGAACAATGAGCAGTTCTTC | CASSVGPSGNNEQFF
TRBJ1-5 | TRBV30 | - | - | TGTGCCTGGAGTCAATCTTGGCGGGGGAACAATCAGCCCCAGCATTTT | CAWSQSWRGNNQPQHF